Presented here are 2 T cell receptor beta chains from one specimen sequenced in a study of cytomegalovirus exposure and HLA in healthy donors. In the PCR, 60 Vbeta and 13 Jbeta primers were used. TCRdb's table, derived via immunoSEQ multiplex PCR, lists solely in-frame clones and lacks some. The sample includes 170,000 or so clones, around 75% seen only once; the top ten take just under 3%. The sequenced sample was PBMCs. These receptors all stem from a male donor in good health and CMV-seronegative.

This clone was recorded only once. V is TRBV5-6 and J is TRBJ2-1; 7 nucleotides align to TRBD2. The J segment lost 7 bases and the V segment lost 0 bases, leaving 4 bases of the junction unmatched. Germline V gives CDR1 SGHDT, CDR2 YYEEEE. The CDR3 contains 14 residues. CDR3 nucleotides: TGTGCCAGCAGCTTGGTCAGGGAGGGGAATGAGCAGTTCTTC. Its protein is CASSLVREGNEQFF.

The chain uses TRBV9 and TRBJ1-2; tentatively, D is TRBD1 (5 bases). Germline CDR1 reads SGDLS; CDR2 reads YYNGEE. This CDR3 is 13 amino acids long. V lost 3 bases and J lost 5, with 11 bases in between. The CDR3 DNA follows: TGTGCCAGCAGCGCGAGAGACAGTTATGGCTACACCTTC. It is translated as CASSARDSYGYTF.